This TCR beta chain was identified in a study of T cell repertoires in ileal Crohn's disease. About this clone itself: A junction boundary mismatches the germline segment, possibly from a read error.

Per germline, CDR1 MNHEY and CDR2 SVGAGI. There are 15 residues in the CDR3. Time point described: neoterminal ileum biopsy at postoperative endoscopy, about 6 months after surgery. Libraries were prepared by immunoSEQ multiplex PCR; TCRdb keeps only in-frame clonotypes and omits some of them. The table lists about 13,000 clones, around 80% of them singletons. Sequencing used ileal tissue. This clonotype originated in an adult with Crohn's disease. The chain couples TRBV6-5 to TRBJ2-7; 7 nucleotides line up with TRBD2. The CDR3 DNA reads TGTGCCAGCAGTCCTCTTGACGGGAGGCCGTCAGGGATCCACTTC. This codes for CASSPLDGRPSGIHF.